What follows are 24 T cell receptor beta chains derived from one specimen sequenced in a study of T-cell reconstitution after alpha-beta-depleted transplantation in children. The TCRbeta library incorporated unique molecular identifiers. MiXCR, applied by TCRdb to the PCR reads, yields one record per CDR3 protein. The table lists fewer than 550,000 distinct CDR3 sequences, over 9.5% of them singletons. This specimen consisted of PBMCs, obtained before TCRalphabeta/CD19-depleted stem cell transplant. The receptors shown here come from a child aged 2 to 10 with inherited bone marrow failure, due to receive a stem cell transplant.

This clonotype has at least ten counts. V is TRBV5-1 and J is TRBJ2-1; tentatively, D is TRBD2 (6 bases). The germline CDR1 and CDR2 sequences are SGHRS and YFSETQ. This CDR3 has 15 residues. V lost 5 bases and J lost 0, with 12 bases in between. CDR3 in amino acids: CASSAAGPSYNEQFF. DNA of the CDR3: TGCGCCAGCAGTGCAGCGGGTCCCTCCTACAATGAGCAGTTCTTC. Complete variable domain (other parts from reference TRBV5-1 and TRBJ2-1): KAGVTQTPRYLIKTRGQQVTLSCSPISGHRSVSWYQQTPGQGLQFLFEYFSETQRNKGNFPGRFSGRQFSNSRSEMNVSTLELGDSALYLCASSAAGPSYNEQFFGPGTRLTVL.

There are many counts of this clonotype. The chain has TRBV12-3 or TRBV12-4 and TRBJ2-5, with 9 bases that match TRBD1. Losses at the gene ends were 4 bases for V and 2 bases for J; bases not matched to a gene: 5. CDR3 size: 15 residues. The DNA of the CDR3 is TGTGCCAGCAGTTCCGGGACAGGGTATCAAGAGACCCAGTACTTC. Encoded protein: CASSSGTGYQETQYF.

This clonotype was seen ten or more times. This sequence joins TRBV28 and TRBJ2-5; D assignment may be TRBD1 or TRBD2 (5 bases each). Trimming took off 3 bases at V and 4 bases at J, with 15 bases between the two ends. This CDR3 is 15 amino acids long. Germline CDR1 MDHEN, CDR2 SYDVKM. CDR3 region: CASSFGDSGLETQYF. CDR3 coding DNA: TGTGCCAGCAGTTTCGGCGACAGCGGACTAGAGACCCAGTACTTC.

In its sample, this clonotype was seen many times. As DNA, the CDR3 is TGTGCCAGCAGCACACTCGGGGATTACACCGGGGAGCTGTTTTTT. Translated: CASSTLGDYTGELFF. The chain has TRBV28 and TRBJ2-2; tentatively, D is TRBD2 (5 bases). The germline V and J ends were trimmed by 6 bases and 3 bases, with 14 bases remaining between them. Germline V gene lookup returns CDR1 MDHEN and CDR2 SYDVKM. CDR3 length: 15 amino acids.

A remark on this clonotype: A much larger clone lies a single base off, so this may be a read error. The CDR3 reads CASRNIRDRGTGERFF. The CDR3 DNA follows: TGTGCCAGCAGAAACATTAGGGACAGGGGGACCGGGGAGCGGTTTTTT. V is TRBV13 and J is TRBJ2-2; 11 bases fit TRBD1. The CDR3 covers 16 residues. The germline V gene has CDR1 PRHDT and CDR2 FYEKMQ (reference sequence).

V and J are TRBV19 and TRBJ1-2; no firm D call. CDR3 size: 13 residues. Germline loops: CDR1 LNHDA, CDR2 SQIVND (reference sequence). Trimming took off 3 bases at V and 6 bases at J, with 11 bases between the two ends. CDR3 DNA sequence: TGTGCCAGTAGTATTTTGGGCCGACATGGCTACACCTTC. Amino acid sequence: CASSILGRHGYTF.

The CDR3 DNA is TGTGCCAGCAGCTGGGATACAGGGCGGTCACCCCTCCACTTT. It encodes CASSWDTGRSPLHF. The V gene is TRBV7-9, the J gene TRBJ1-6; D might be TRBD1 (6 bases). The CDR3 has 14 amino acids. CDR1 SEHNR and CDR2 FQNEAQ come from the germline V gene (reference sequence). V was trimmed by 4 bases and J by 10 bases, leaving 14 bases between them.

A note on this clonotype: A clone one base away is much larger, so this may be a read error. The V gene is TRBV6-5, the J gene TRBJ2-2; TRBD2 matches at 10 bases. The CDR3 loop spans 17 amino acids. CDR1 is MNHEY and CDR2 is SVGAGI in the germline V gene. The V gene end was trimmed by 0 bases and the J gene end by 9 bases; junction bases not matched to a gene: 10. In DNA, the CDR3 is TGTGCCAGCAGTTACTCTGGTGGAGCGGGAGGGGACTGGGAGCTGTTTTTT. Translated: CASSYSGGAGGDWELFF.

This clonotype was detected ten times or more. The chain couples TRBV9 to TRBJ1-2; TRBD1 agrees at 8 bases. J lost 5 bases, V lost 3 bases, and 0 bases had no gene match. This CDR3 has 12 residues. CDR1 and CDR2 (germline): SGDLS, YYNGEE. CDR3 in DNA: TGTGCCAGCAGCGGACAGGGGTATGGCTACACCTTC. It specifies CASSGQGYGYTF.

This clonotype was observed many times. This chain connects TRBV7-2 to TRBJ2-1, with D maybe TRBD2 (6 bases). With 6 bases removed from V and 7 bases from J, the gap between germline ends came to 13 bases. This CDR3 has 13 residues. The germline V gene encodes CDR1 SGHTA and CDR2 FQGNSA. The CDR3 protein is CASSPGEWNEQFF. In DNA, the CDR3 is TGTGCCAGCAGTCCGGGGGAGTGGAATGAGCAGTTCTTC. Variable domain in full (rest from reference TRBV7-2 and TRBJ2-1): GAGVSQSPSNKVTEKGKDVELRCDPISGHTALYWYRQSLGQGLEFLIYFQGNSAPDKSGLPSDRFSAERTGGSVSTLTIQRTQQEDSAVYLCASSPGEWNEQFFGPGTRLTVL.

This clonotype was observed at least ten times. J is TRBJ2-3 and V is TRBV29-1, with D unresolved. CDR1 and CDR2 (germline): SQVTM, ANQGSEA. This CDR3 has 12 residues. Between the trimmed V and J ends, which lost 2 bases and 2 bases, there was a span of 5 bases. The CDR3 nucleotides are TGCAGCGTTGAAAGGGACACAGATACGCAGTATTTT. Translating it yields CSVERDTDTQYF.

This clonotype was seen more than once but under ten times. The chain links TRBV20-1 to TRBJ2-1; 10 bases align to TRBD2. J gave up 3 bases and V 0 bases, and 8 bases lay outside the gene matches. The CDR3 totals 17 residues. Germline V lookup: CDR1 DFQATT, CDR2 SNEGSKA (reference sequence). CDR3 sequence reads: CSAREGTSDILYNEQFF. CDR3 DNA: TGCAGTGCTAGAGAAGGGACTAGCGATATACTCTACAATGAGCAGTTCTTC.

This clonotype has only a few counts. The chain employs TRBV27 and TRBJ2-7; 9 bases map to TRBD1. CDR1 is MNHEY and CDR2 is SMNVEV in the germline V gene (reference sequence). The CDR3 spans 15 residues. Germline trimming cut 5 bases from V and 4 bases from J; bases unmatched to any gene: 9. The CDR3 bases are TGTGCCAGCAGTACGTCCGGGACAGGGTGGTACGAGCAGTACTTC. Encoded protein: CASSTSGTGWYEQYF.

The table lists this clonotype with a few counts. V is TRBV18 and J is TRBJ2-1; D is possibly TRBD1 (7 bases). The CDR3 sequence is 14 residues long. The germline gives CDR1 KGHSH, CDR2 LQKENI. The V gene lost 4 bases and the J gene lost 4 bases, with 11 bases spanning the gap. CDR3 bases: TGTGCCAGCTCACGCGGGACAGCTTACAATGAGCAGTTCTTC. Its translation is CASSRGTAYNEQFF.

The sample holds many counts of this clonotype. This chain connects TRBV27 to TRBJ1-1; the D is unclear. V lost 3 bases to trimming and J lost 6 bases, with 11 bases between them. This CDR3 is built from 13 residues. Per the germline V gene, CDR1 is MNHEY and CDR2 is SMNVEV (reference sequence). As DNA, the CDR3 is TGTGCCAGCAGTTTCCAACAGATGGCTGAAGCTTTCTTT. Protein: CASSFQQMAEAFF.

This clonotype was recorded at least ten times. The chain links TRBV20-1 to TRBJ1-6, with D perhaps matching TRBD1 (6 bases). Germline loops: CDR1 DFQATT, CDR2 SNEGSKA (reference sequence). V was cut by 6 bases and J by 10 bases, with 22 bases left in between. The CDR3 is 15 amino acids. CDR3 bases: TGCAGTGCGGAGGCGTGGGGGGCCGTGGGGTCACCCCTCCACTTT. This encodes CSAEAWGAVGSPLHF.

Worth noting for this clonotype: A read error is possible here, since a much larger clone lies one base away. V usage is TRBV27 and J usage is TRBJ1-2; 8 nucleotides agree with TRBD1. V trimming: 3 bases; J trimming: 0 bases; junction bases outside the gene matches: 6. The germline V gene has CDR1 MNHEY and CDR2 SMNVEV (reference sequence). CDR3 size: 16 residues. The CDR3 DNA follows: TGTGCCAGCAGTTTCTCGACAGGGGAAACTAACTATGGCTACACCTTC. Translating it yields CASSFSTGETNYGYTF.

This clonotype has ten or more counts. V usage is TRBV29-1 and J usage is TRBJ2-6, with D unclear. The CDR3 totals 13 residues. Trimming cost V 6 bases and J 0 bases, with 6 bases left between them. Germline CDR1 and CDR2: SQVTM and ANQGSEA. The CDR3 coding sequence is TGCAGCGTCTTTATCTCTGGGGCCAACGTCCTGACTTTC. This encodes CSVFISGANVLTF.

In this sample, this clonotype turned up many times. This rearrangement joins TRBV4-2 to TRBJ2-1; 9 bases fit TRBD2. V was pared by 0 bases and J by 13 bases, with 4 bases of the junction left unmatched. Germline CDR1 is LGHNA and CDR2 is YNFKEQ. This CDR3 region has 13 residues. The chain's CDR3 is CASSQDSTSGQFF. CDR3 DNA: TGTGCCAGCAGCCAAGACTCGACTAGCGGACAGTTCTTC.

This clonotype was picked up many times. The V gene is TRBV12-3 or TRBV12-4, the J gene TRBJ2-5; TRBD1 or TRBD2 may be the D gene (6 bases each). Trimming shortened V by 3 bases and J by 5 bases, and 22 bases separated the two germline ends. The CDR3 has 17 residues. The DNA for the CDR3 is TGTGCCAGCAGTTTTTTGGTGTGGGGGCGGGAAGTTGAGACCCAGTACTTC. As protein: CASSFLVWGREVETQYF.

This clonotype was seen repeatedly, ten times or more. The V and J genes are TRBV28 and TRBJ2-1; D gene ambiguous. Germline V gene data show CDR1 as MDHEN and CDR2 as SYDVKM. The ends were cut back, 2 bases at V and 5 bases at J, with 4 bases in the middle. The CDR3 is 12 residues long. CDR3 sequence (DNA): TGTGCCAGCAGTTTAATGCACAATGAGCAGTTCTTC. It yields the protein CASSLMHNEQFF.

In its sample, this clonotype was seen many times. CDR3 nucleotide sequence: TGCGCCAGCAGCCAAGATGTGCCCTACGAGCAGTACTTC. This encodes CASSQDVPYEQYF. The rearrangement uses TRBV4-1 and TRBJ2-7; D gene unclear. The germline V gene has CDR1 MGHRA and CDR2 YSYEKL. This CDR3 contains 13 residues. V was trimmed by 0 bases and J by 2 bases, leaving 5 bases between them.

The rearrangement joins TRBV4-1 to TRBJ1-2; possibly TRBD1 for D (6 bases). The ends were cut back, 0 bases at V and 5 bases at J, with 22 bases in the middle. Germline values: CDR1 MGHRA, CDR2 YSYEKL. This CDR3 contains 18 residues. CDR3 nucleotide sequence: TGCGCCAGCAGCCAAGAAACGATTGGACAGTCCTACGAGTATGGCTACACCTTC. Amino acids: CASSQETIGQSYEYGYTF.

This clonotype was recorded at least ten times. The V gene is TRBV5-1, the J gene TRBJ2-1, with TRBD1 matching 7 bases. Looked up from germline, CDR1 is SGHRS and CDR2 is YFSETQ. The CDR3 spans 17 residues. Trimming at V came to 4 bases and at J to 0 bases, leaving 10 bases not matched to a gene. CDR3 nucleotide sequence: TGCGCCAGCAGCGAGGGGACAGCCTTTCGCTCCTACAATGAGCAGTTCTTC. Protein product: CASSEGTAFRSYNEQFF.